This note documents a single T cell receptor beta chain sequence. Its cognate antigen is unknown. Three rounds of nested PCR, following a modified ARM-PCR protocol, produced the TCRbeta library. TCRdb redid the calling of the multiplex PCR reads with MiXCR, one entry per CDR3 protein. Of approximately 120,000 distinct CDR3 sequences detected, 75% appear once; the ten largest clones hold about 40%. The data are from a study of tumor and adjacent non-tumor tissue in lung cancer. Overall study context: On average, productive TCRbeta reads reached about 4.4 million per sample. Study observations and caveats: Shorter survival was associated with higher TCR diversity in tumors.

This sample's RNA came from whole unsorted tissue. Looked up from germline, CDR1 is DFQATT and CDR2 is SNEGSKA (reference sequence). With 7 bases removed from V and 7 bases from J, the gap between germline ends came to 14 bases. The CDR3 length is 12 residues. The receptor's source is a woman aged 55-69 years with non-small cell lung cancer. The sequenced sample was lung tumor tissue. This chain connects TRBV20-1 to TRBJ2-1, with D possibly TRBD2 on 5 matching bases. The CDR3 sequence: CSVKRNLNEQFF. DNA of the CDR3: TGCAGTGTTAAGCGGAACTTAAATGAGCAGTTCTTC.